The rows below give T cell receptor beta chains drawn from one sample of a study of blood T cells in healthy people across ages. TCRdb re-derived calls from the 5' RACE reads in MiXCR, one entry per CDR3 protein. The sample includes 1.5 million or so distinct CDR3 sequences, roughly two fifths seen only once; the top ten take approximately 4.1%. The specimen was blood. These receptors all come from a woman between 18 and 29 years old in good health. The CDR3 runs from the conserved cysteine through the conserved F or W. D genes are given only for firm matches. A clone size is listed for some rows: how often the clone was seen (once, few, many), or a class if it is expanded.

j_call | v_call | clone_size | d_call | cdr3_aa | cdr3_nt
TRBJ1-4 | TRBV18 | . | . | CASSPSSHEKLFF | TGTGCCAGCTCACCGTCCAGCCATGAAAAACTGTTTTTT
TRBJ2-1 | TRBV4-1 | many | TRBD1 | CASSQTGGNEQFF | TGCGCCAGCAGCCAAACAGGGGGGAATGAGCAGTTCTTC
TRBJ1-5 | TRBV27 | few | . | CASSLFWGQPQHF | TGTGCCAGCAGTTTATTCTGGGGTCAGCCCCAGCATTTT
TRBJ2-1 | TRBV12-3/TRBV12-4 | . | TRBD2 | CASRPTSGRWNEQFF | TGTGCCAGCAGGCCGACTAGCGGGAGGTGGAATGAGCAGTTCTTC
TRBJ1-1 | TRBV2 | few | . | CASSEGNEAFF | TGTGCCAGCAGTGAAGGAAATGAAGCTTTCTTT
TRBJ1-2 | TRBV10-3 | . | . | CAISVEGPSKGYTF | TGTGCCATCAGTGTTGAGGGGCCTTCTAAGGGCTACACCTTC
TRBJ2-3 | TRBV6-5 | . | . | CASSTEQGRNVYSTDTQYF | TGTGCCAGCAGTACCGAACAGGGGAGGAACGTGTATAGCACAGATACGCAGTATTTT
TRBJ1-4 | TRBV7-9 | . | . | CASSLGSRGAEKLFF | TGTGCCAGCAGCTTAGGTAGCAGGGGCGCCGAAAAACTGTTTTTT
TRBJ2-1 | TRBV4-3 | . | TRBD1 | CASSQESYRGYNEQFF | TGCGCCAGCAGCCAAGAAAGTTACAGGGGGTACAATGAGCAGTTCTTC
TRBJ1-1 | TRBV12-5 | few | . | CASGLTTMNTEAFF | TGTGCTAGTGGTTTGACAACAATGAACACTGAAGCTTTCTTT
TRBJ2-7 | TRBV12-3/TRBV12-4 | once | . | CASSLRLTYGTYNEQYF | TGTGCCAGCAGTTTACGGTTAACTTATGGAACCTACAATGAGCAGTACTTC
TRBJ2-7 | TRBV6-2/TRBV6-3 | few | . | CASSYDGSSGLRVYEQYF | TGTGCCAGCAGTTACGACGGTTCGTCGGGACTTCGTGTGTACGAGCAGTACTTC